This T cell receptor (beta chain) appears in the sequencing data of a study of blood T cell repertoires in COVID-19. With 2 bases removed from V and 4 bases from J, the gap between germline ends came to 12 bases. CDR1 SGHVS and CDR2 FQNEAQ come from the germline V gene. This CDR3 has 15 residues. The table came from immunoSEQ multiplex PCR; TCRdb's copy has only in-frame clones and leaves some out. The table includes some 70,000 clones, under 85% detected once. The gene calls are TRBV7-8 and TRBJ1-3; D gene ambiguous. Material for sequencing was peripheral blood. This clonotype originated in a woman aged 45-59 years with acute or convalescent COVID-19. The CDR3 DNA follows: TGTGCCAGCAGCTTATCCCCCCTCGGGGGAAACACCATATATTTT. Residues: CASSLSPLGGNTIYF. The full variable domain, with the rest looked up from reference TRBV7-8 and TRBJ1-3, is GAGVSQSPRYKVAKRGQDVALRCDPISGHVSLFWYQQALGQGPEFLTYFQNEAQLDKSGLPSDRFFAERPEGSVSTLKIQRTQQEDSAVYLCASSLSPLGGNTIYFGEGSWLTVV.